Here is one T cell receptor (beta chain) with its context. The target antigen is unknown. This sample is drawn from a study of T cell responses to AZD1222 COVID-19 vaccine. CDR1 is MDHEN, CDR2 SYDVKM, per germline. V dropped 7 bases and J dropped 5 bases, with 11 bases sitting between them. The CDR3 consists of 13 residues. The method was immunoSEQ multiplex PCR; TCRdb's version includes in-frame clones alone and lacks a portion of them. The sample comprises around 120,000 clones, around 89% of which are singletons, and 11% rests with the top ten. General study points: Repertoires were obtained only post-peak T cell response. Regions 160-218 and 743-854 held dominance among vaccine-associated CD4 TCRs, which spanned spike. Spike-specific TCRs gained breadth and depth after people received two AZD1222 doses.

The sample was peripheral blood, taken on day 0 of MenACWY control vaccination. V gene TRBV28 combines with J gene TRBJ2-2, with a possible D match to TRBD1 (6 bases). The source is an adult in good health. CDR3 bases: TGTGCCAGCAAATTAGGGACAACCGGGGAGCTGTTTTTT. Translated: CASKLGTTGELFF.